A selection of T cell receptor beta chains follows, all from one sample in a study of neoadjuvant anti-PD-1 for oral cavity cancer. Sequenced by immunoSEQ multiplex PCR; TCRdb stores in-frame clones only, minus some. The table shows about 42,000 clones, with approximately 80% occurring only once. The sequenced sample was PBMCs, obtained after nivolumab (anti-PD-1) treatment. These receptors all come from a person aged 40-85 years with oral cavity squamous cell carcinoma. Each CDR3 is given with its conserved first and last residue. Fields, in order: CDR3 protein, CDR3 DNA, CDR3 length, D gene, J gene, clone size, V gene. D genes are given only for firm matches. Clone size is shown for a subset of rows, as once, few, many or a class of expanded clone.

CASSFQGSDEQYF | TGCGCCAGCAGCTTCCAAGGGAGCGACGAGCAGTACTTC | 13 | . | TRBJ2-7 | . | TRBV5-1
CASRGRASGRYEQYF | TGTGCCAGCAGAGGTAGGGCTAGCGGGAGGTACGAGCAGTACTTC | 15 | TRBD2 | TRBJ2-7 | . | TRBV7-9
CASSIRALSGFSYNEQFF | TGTGCCAGTAGTATCCGCGCCCTTAGTGGATTCTCCTACAATGAGCAGTTCTTC | 18 | . | TRBJ2-1 | . | TRBV19
CASSPRVGVSGANVLTF | TGTGCCAGCAGCCCTCGAGTTGGGGTCTCTGGGGCCAACGTCCTGACTTTC | 17 | . | TRBJ2-6 | . | TRBV7-8
CASSVDSNYEQYF | TGTGCCAGCAGCGTGGACTCTAACTACGAGCAGTACTTC | 13 | . | TRBJ2-7 | few | TRBV11-2
CASSLDLGGEQFF | TGTGCCAGCAGCTTAGATCTAGGAGGTGAGCAGTTCTTC | 13 | . | TRBJ2-1 | . | TRBV11-2
CAGGGQGSHEQYF | TGTGCGGGGGGCGGACAGGGGTCCCACGAGCAGTACTTC | 13 | TRBD1 | TRBJ2-7 | . | TRBV28
CASSLVAGGSFSYEQYF | TGTGCCAGCAGTTTGGTAGCGGGAGGCTCATTCTCCTACGAGCAGTACTTC | 17 | TRBD2 | TRBJ2-7 | . | TRBV27
CASSEGYGYTF | TGTGCTAGTTCCGAGGGTTATGGCTACACCTTC | 11 | . | TRBJ1-2 | . | TRBV12-5
CASSMGRGFATEAFF | TGTGCCAGCAGCATGGGACGGGGGTTCGCGACTGAAGCTTTCTTT | 15 | . | TRBJ1-1 | . | TRBV7-2
CASSPTSGMSTDTQYF | TGCGCCAGCAGCCCGACTAGCGGGATGTCCACAGATACGCAGTATTTT | 16 | TRBD2 | TRBJ2-3 | . | TRBV5-1
CASSSPRDRGQADYGYTF | TGCGCCAGCTCCTCCCCCCGGGACAGGGGGCAGGCGGACTATGGCTACACCTTC | 18 | TRBD1 | TRBJ1-2 | . | TRBV5-1
CASSPITRANEKLFF | TGTGCCAGCAGCCCTATTACCCGGGCTAATGAAAAACTGTTTTTT | 15 | . | TRBJ1-4 | . | TRBV11-2
CSAADVPGYTF | TGCAGTGCTGCGGACGTGCCTGGCTACACCTTC | 11 | . | TRBJ1-2 | . | TRBV20-1
CACGQNNEQFF | TGTGCCTGTGGACAGAACAATGAGCAGTTCTTC | 11 | . | TRBJ2-1 | . | TRBV30
CASSLTIQGSYTF | TGTGCCAGCAGTTTAACCATCCAGGGCAGCTACACCTTC | 13 | . | TRBJ1-2 | . | TRBV27
CASSLAGGRSMNTEAFF | TGTGCCAGCAGCTTAGCAGGGGGCAGATCGATGAACACTGAAGCTTTCTTT | 17 | TRBD1 | TRBJ1-1 | . | TRBV7-9
CASNLYDAVGTEAFF | TGTGCCAGCAACTTATACGACGCGGTGGGCACTGAAGCTTTCTTT | 15 | . | TRBJ1-1 | . | TRBV7-9
CASSEVQPEKLFF | TGTGCCAGCAGTGAAGTACAGCCTGAAAAACTGTTTTTT | 13 | . | TRBJ1-4 | . | TRBV6-1
CASSALSDLRENTEAFF | TGTGCCAGCAGCGCCCTCTCGGACCTCAGGGAGAACACTGAAGCTTTCTTT | 17 | . | TRBJ1-1 | . | TRBV9
CAWSGDTNTEAFF | TGTGCCTGGAGTGGGGACACAAACACTGAAGCTTTCTTT | 13 | . | TRBJ1-1 | . | TRBV30
CASSVDLTGELFF | TGTGCCAGCAGCGTGGACCTAACCGGGGAGCTGTTTTTT | 13 | . | TRBJ2-2 | . | TRBV9
CASSLARGRGAQYF | TGCGCCAGCAGCTTGGCACGGGGGAGAGGGGCCCAGTACTTC | 14 | . | TRBJ2-5 | . | TRBV5-1
CASSLTSGSGDTQYF | TGTGCCAGCAGTCTGACTAGCGGGAGTGGAGATACGCAGTATTTT | 15 | TRBD2 | TRBJ2-3 | . | TRBV27
CASSLLGGNTEAFF | TGCGCCAGCAGCTTGTTGGGGGGTAACACTGAAGCTTTCTTT | 14 | . | TRBJ1-1 | . | TRBV5-1
CASSRLAGGPLDTQYF | TGTGCCAGCAGCCGACTAGCGGGGGGGCCATTGGATACGCAGTATTTT | 16 | TRBD2 | TRBJ2-3 | . | TRBV6-4
CASSPGYSDTQYF | TGTGCCAGCAGCCCGGGGTATTCAGATACGCAGTATTTT | 13 | . | TRBJ2-3 | . | TRBV7-2
CASSFDRGAGYTF | TGTGCCAGCAGCTTTGACAGGGGGGCGGGCTACACCTTC | 13 | TRBD1 | TRBJ1-2 | . | TRBV5-4
CASSDRFSTDTQYF | TGTGCCAGCAGTGACCGGTTCAGCACAGATACGCAGTATTTT | 14 | . | TRBJ2-3 | . | TRBV6-1
CASSLAGLTQGYTF | TGTGCCAGCAGCTTAGCGGGGCTCACACAGGGCTACACCTTC | 14 | . | TRBJ1-2 | . | TRBV7-8
CAWSGLAGVTGELFF | TGTGCCTGGAGTGGACTAGCGGGAGTAACCGGGGAGCTGTTTTTT | 15 | TRBD2 | TRBJ2-2 | . | TRBV30
CASSLGTGTEAFF | TGCGCCAGCAGCCTCGGCACTGGGACTGAAGCTTTCTTT | 13 | . | TRBJ1-1 | . | TRBV10-2
CASRRGHLNTGELFF | TGTGCCAGCAGGAGAGGACACCTGAACACCGGGGAGCTGTTTTTT | 15 | . | TRBJ2-2 | . | TRBV6-1
CASSTDRQGGNNSPLHF | TGTGCCAGCAGCACAGACCGACAGGGGGGAAATAATTCACCCCTCCACTTT | 17 | TRBD1 | TRBJ1-6 | . | TRBV28
CASSEQGGGQPQHF | TGTGCCAGCAGCGAACAGGGTGGCGGTCAGCCCCAGCATTTT | 14 | . | TRBJ1-5 | . | TRBV7-3
CASSYSADSYEQYF | TGTGCCAGCAGTTACTCAGCCGACTCCTACGAGCAGTACTTC | 14 | . | TRBJ2-7 | once | TRBV6-5
CASSPRFYSNQPQHF | TGTGCCAGCAGCCCCCGGTTCTATAGCAATCAGCCCCAGCATTTT | 15 | . | TRBJ1-5 | . | TRBV7-8
CASSLGRDRGRLLGQPQHF | TGTGCCAGCAGCTTAGGGAGGGACAGGGGGCGTCTTTTAGGTCAGCCCCAGCATTTT | 19 | TRBD1 | TRBJ1-5 | few | TRBV7-8
CASSLGEGTEQFF | TGTGCCAGCAGCTTGGGAGAGGGCACTGAGCAGTTCTTC | 13 | . | TRBJ2-1 | . | TRBV5-6
CASSSFLGGSQYF | TGTGCCAGCAGTTCCTTCTTGGGCGGGAGTCAGTACTTC | 13 | TRBD2 | TRBJ2-7 | . | TRBV28
CASSIIQGKSYEQYF | TGTGCCAGTAGTATTATCCAGGGAAAATCCTACGAGCAGTACTTC | 15 | . | TRBJ2-7 | once | TRBV19
CASRPGQPTEQYF | TGTGCCAGCAGGCCGGGACAGCCAACCGAGCAGTACTTC | 13 | TRBD1 | TRBJ2-7 | once | TRBV2